This T cell receptor (beta chain) appears in the sequencing data of a study of human thymus T cells (TCRdb year 2020). In terms of the full investigation: The study characterized TCR alpha and beta repertoires from eight infant thymus samples and four related peripheral blood samples. The cohort included more than five male and two female infants, with donor ages spanning 7 to 244 days. Beyond this particular receptor, the publication reports: Biased V and J gene segment usage appeared to be present in both thymic and peripheral blood repertoires. Thymus samples yielded on average around 800,000 unique TCRB clonotypes, compared with 80,000 to 85,000 from blood samples.

The CDR3 starts with the cysteine, ends with the phenylalanine, and has 12 residues. Left in the record is the CDR3 DNA by itself, 36 bases read in frame from the first base. Trimming costs V 8 bases and J 10 bases, and their ends lie 15 bases apart. The germline V gene encodes CDR1 SEHNR and CDR2 FQNEAQ (reference sequence). TCRB and TCRAD loci were amplified from a standardized quantity of quality-controlled genomic DNA using the immunoSEQ multiplex PCR assay. The amplicons covered the V(D)J region and were long enough to include the CDR3 and to identify the V and J genes. Through the commercial immunoSEQ service, the amplicons were sequenced on an Illumina platform. The original methods were these. Primer bias and sequencing errors were corrected as previously described, and TCRAD and TCRB definitions were based on the IMGT database. immunoSEQ Analyzer 3.0 and VDJTools were used for repertoire analysis, which covered basic statistics, V/J segment usage, diversity estimates, rarefaction and pairwise overlap. Diversity was estimated with Chao1, ChaoE, Efron-Thisted, Shannon and inverse Simpson indices, and also on datasets down-sampled to the smallest sample. Repertoire overlap was determined by strict matching of CDR3 nucleotide sequence, V gene and J gene, and Jaccard-based multidimensional scaling clustering was applied. The immuneACCESS repertoire file appears here via TCRdb, limited to in-frame rearrangements. These files lack a portion of the clones; in checked studies, under half of the deficit traces to unresolved V genes, and the cause of the others is not known. V, J and clone size are those of that table, while D and trimming were read from the DNA. Within this sample are about 46,000 clones, with over 90% of them counted one time only. The ten biggest clones cover under 0.2% of the sample.

In regard to this clone: This clone's antigen is unknown. The sample holds no much larger clone one base away, and base qualities are not on file.

Immunologically healthy infants undergoing open corrective cardiac surgery for congenital heart defects in Finland were used as donors. From four of the eight donors, a small aliquot of roughly 0.5-1 mL peripheral blood was collected during surgery. Genomic DNA from blood samples was extracted from all available leukocytes rather than from a fixed cell number. ACK lysis buffer was used to remove erythrocytes from blood, and the leukocytes were stored at -70 degrees C as pellets. A QIAsymphony instrument was used to extract genomic DNA from the frozen cell pellets. Material for sequencing was blood. The chain is made from TRBV7-9 and TRBJ2-1; too little of a D gene remains to name it. This sequence originates from a girl in the first two years of life with a congenital heart defect but otherwise immunologically healthy. At the DNA level, the sequence is TGTGCCAGCGCCCCCGACTCGGACGAGCAGTTCTTC. Translated, this gives CASAPDSDEQFF.